One sample yielded the 6 T cell receptor beta chains listed below, sequenced in a study of cytomegalovirus exposure and HLA in healthy donors. Primers included in the PCR were 60 Vbeta and 13 Jbeta primers. Sequenced by immunoSEQ multiplex PCR; TCRdb stores in-frame clones only, minus some. The sample has about 140,000 clones, 60% to 80% seen once. Specimen: PBMCs. The receptors here all came from a female donor in good health and CMV-seronegative.

This sequence joins TRBV6-5 and TRBJ1-6, with TRBD1 identical over 9 bases. The CDR3 consists of 15 residues. J lost 4 bases, V lost 10 bases, and 8 bases had no gene match. Per the germline V gene, CDR1 is MNHEY and CDR2 is SVGAGI. DNA for the CDR3: TGTGCCACAGGGGGACAGGGACTTTATAATTCACCCCTCCACTTT. Amino acid sequence: CATGGQGLYNSPLHF.

The chain joins TRBV27 to TRBJ2-7; tentative D call: TRBD1 (7 bases). CDR1 is MNHEY and CDR2 is SMNVEV in the germline V gene (reference sequence). Trimming left V 5 bases short and J 3 bases short, with 17 bases between. CDR3 length: 15 residues. This CDR3 is CASSVRRDSNYEQYF. Written as DNA, the CDR3 is TGTGCCAGCAGTGTACGGCGGGACAGCAACTACGAGCAGTACTTC.

The chain has TRBV19 and TRBJ1-1; 8 nucleotides align to TRBD1. CDR1 and CDR2 (germline): LNHDA, SQIVND (reference sequence). This CDR3 has 13 residues. Trimming removed 6 bases from V and 3 bases from J; junction bases left unmatched: 3. The CDR3 loop reads CASRGQVDTEAFF. The CDR3 region has the DNA TGTGCCAGTAGGGGACAGGTGGACACTGAAGCTTTCTTT.

This clone was found once. V usage is TRBV6-5 and J usage is TRBJ1-3, with D possibly TRBD1 on 6 matching bases. Trimming cost V 6 bases and J 0 bases, with 12 bases left between them. CDR1 is MNHEY, CDR2 SVGAGI, per germline. The CDR3 runs 15 residues. Here the CDR3 DNA reads TGTGCCAGCAGGCTAACAGGGAGCTCTGGAAACACCATATATTTT. Encoded protein: CASRLTGSSGNTIYF.

The chain couples TRBV10-3 to TRBJ2-7; D remains unclear. This CDR3 has 13 residues. The ends were cut back, 1 base at V and 0 bases at J, with 4 bases in the middle. Germline V gene lookup returns CDR1 ENHRY and CDR2 SYGVKD. CDR3: CAISEFISYEQYF. The DNA of the CDR3 is TGTGCCATCAGTGAGTTCATCTCCTACGAGCAGTACTTC.

The chain is built from TRBV14 and TRBJ1-2; D ambiguous. The CDR3 sequence is 15 residues long. Trimming took 4 bases from V and 0 from J, leaving 12 bases between them. Per germline, CDR1 SGHDN and CDR2 FVKESK. CDR3 amino acids: CASSPQLSSNYGYTF. The CDR3 DNA reads TGTGCCAGCAGCCCTCAACTCTCCTCTAACTATGGCTACACCTTC.